This T cell receptor beta chain was sequenced during a study of CXCR3-negative and CXCR3-positive naive CD8 T cells. According to its frequency, this clonotype is medium-sized. The libraries of TRB cDNA were constructed through 5' RACE using UMI labels. TCRdb reprocessed the 5' RACE reads, with one entry per CDR3 protein and no DNA. The sample totals about 6,700 distinct CDR3 sequences. Germline CDR1 DFQATT, CDR2 SNEGSKA (reference sequence). The CDR3 runs to 15 residues. This clonotype originated in a human donor in good health. Some clones in this sample may be carry-over from other donors' samples. Sequencing was carried out using naive CXCR3- CD8+ T cells from blood. The subset denotes: CD45RO-CCR7+CD27+CD95- naive CD8+ T cells lacking CXCR3 (TNR3-). The gene calls are TRBV20-1 and TRBJ2-1; TCRdb returns TRBD2, unconfirmable since there is no DNA. The CDR3 loop is CSARYRDSTYNEQFF.